This T cell receptor (beta chain) was identified in a study of cytomegalovirus exposure and HLA in healthy donors. Vbeta (60) and Jbeta (13) primers were used in the PCR. The data were produced by immunoSEQ multiplex PCR, yet TCRdb's version contains in-frame clones alone and is incomplete. The table shows some 180,000 clones, with 65% to 80% occurring only once. V lost 5 bases and J lost 0; bases outside the gene matches: 10. Looked up from germline, CDR1 is SGHVS and CDR2 is FQNEAQ. This CDR3 has 18 amino acids. Each donor's status was that of a healthy bone marrow donor. V and J are TRBV7-8 and TRBJ1-6; 7 bases agree with TRBD1. The sequenced material came from PBMCs. The clonotype was recovered from a woman in her twenties or thirties in good health and CMV-seropositive. CDR3 in amino acids: CASSTQGLQSSYNSPLHF. CDR3 coding DNA: TGTGCCAGCAGCACACAGGGGCTTCAGAGCTCCTATAATTCACCCCTCCACTTT.